This TCR beta chain was obtained from a study of blood T cell repertoires in COVID-19. Per germline, CDR1 SGHTA and CDR2 FQGNSA. Trimming cost V 2 bases and J 3 bases, with 10 bases left between them. The CDR3 totals 15 residues. Only in-frame clones appear in the TCRdb table, and some are missing; sequencing was by immunoSEQ multiplex PCR. The sample includes 250,000 to 350,000 clones, roughly 88% seen only once; the top ten take roughly 2.9%. The chain has TRBV7-2 and TRBJ2-2; D is perhaps TRBD1 (6 bases). The specimen sequenced was peripheral blood. This clonotype was sampled from a woman aged 25 to 45 with COVID-19, enrolled during active disease. DNA for the CDR3: TGTGCCAGCAGCTTATACAGGGCTGACACCGGGGAGCTGTTTTTT. Translating it yields CASSLYRADTGELFF. Looking up the rest from reference TRBV7-2 and TRBJ2-2 gives the full variable domain: GAGVSQSPSNKVTEKGKDVELRCDPISGHTALYWYRQSLGQGLEFLIYFQGNSAPDKSGLPSDRFSAERTGGSVSTLTIQRTQQEDSAVYLCASSLYRADTGELFFGEGSRLTVL.